The 19 T cell receptor beta chains presented below share a single source sample, sequenced in a study of T cell changes during pregnancy in multiple sclerosis. The method was immunoSEQ multiplex PCR; TCRdb's version includes in-frame clones alone and lacks a portion of them. The sample consists of more than 40,000 clones, 90% to 95% of them appearing once. This material consisted of CD8+ T cells from peripheral blood mononuclear cells, taken in the first trimester of pregnancy. Every receptor here comes from a female donor with multiple sclerosis, enrolled in a pregnancy study.

The chain employs TRBV30 and TRBJ2-3; 9 bases line up with TRBD2. This CDR3 contains 14 residues. After removal of 2 bases from V and 2 bases from J, the junction contained 2 bases not matched to a gene. Germline CDR1 is GTSNPN and CDR2 is SVGIG (reference sequence). In nucleotides, the CDR3 is TGTGCCTGGAGTCTAGCGGGATCCACAGATACGCAGTATTTT. Protein product: CAWSLAGSTDTQYF.

The rearrangement uses TRBV5-6 and TRBJ1-1; TRBD1 aligns across 9 bases. From germline, CDR1 is SGHDT and CDR2 YYEEEE. CDR3 size: 15 residues. V was pared by 6 bases and J by 2 bases, with 8 bases of the junction left unmatched. The CDR3 DNA reads as TGTGCCAGCACTCTCCGGGACAGGGTTAACACTGAAGCTTTCTTT. Translated: CASTLRDRVNTEAFF.

The J gene is TRBJ1-2, the V gene TRBV28, with D possibly TRBD1 on 5 matching bases. With 6 bases removed from V and 5 bases from J, the gap between germline ends came to 7 bases. This CDR3 contains 11 residues. From germline, CDR1 is MDHEN and CDR2 SYDVKM. CDR3 sequence reads: CASRRGYGYTF. In nucleotides, the CDR3 is TGTGCCAGCAGACGGGGGTATGGCTACACCTTC.

The chain links TRBV19 to TRBJ2-1, with a tentative D call TRBD2 (5 bases). Germline CDR1 LNHDA, CDR2 SQIVND (reference sequence). The CDR3 length is 15 residues. Trimming shortened V by 10 bases and J by 5 bases, and 21 bases separated the two germline ends. CDR3 nucleotide sequence: TGTGCCACCCTCCCGACGGGAAGTTCCCACAATGAGCAGTTCTTC. It translates to CATLPTGSSHNEQFF. Complete variable domain (other parts from reference TRBV19 and TRBJ2-1): DGGITQSPKYLFRKEGQNVTLSCEQNLNHDAMYWYRQDPGQGLRLIYYSQIVNDFQKGDIAEGYSVSREKKESFPLTVTSAQKNPTAFYLCATLPTGSSHNEQFFGPGTRLTVL.

The chain combines TRBV6-6 with TRBJ2-7; TRBD2 matches 13 bases. Germline V gene sequence: CDR1 MNHNY, CDR2 SVGAGI (reference sequence). V lost 6 bases to trimming and J lost 2 bases; unmatched junction nucleotides: 7. CDR3 length: 16 amino acids. CDR3 loop: CASRPGTSGTPYEQYF. Written as DNA, the CDR3 is TGTGCCAGCAGACCCGGGACTAGCGGGACCCCCTACGAGCAGTACTTC.

This chain joins TRBV10-2 and TRBJ2-1; TRBD1 might be the D (6 bases). This CDR3 region has 15 residues. Germline loops: CDR1 WSHSY, CDR2 SAAADI. Deletions cut 6 bases from V and 8 bases from J, with 20 bases between. The CDR3 spells CASRGITGTMDEQFF. The CDR3, as DNA: TGCGCCAGCAGGGGGATCACCGGGACAATGGATGAGCAGTTCTTC.

The genes are TRBV6-5 and TRBJ1-2, with a possible D match to TRBD1 (6 bases). CDR1 and CDR2 (germline): MNHEY, SVGAGI. V shed 0 bases and J shed 8 bases, with 10 bases lying between them. The CDR3 spans 13 residues. CDR3 amino acids: CASSYSRGSGYTF. CDR3 DNA: TGTGCCAGCAGTTACTCCAGGGGCTCGGGCTACACCTTC.

The CDR3 nucleotides are TGTGCCAGCAGTTTAGACCCCACGACAAGCCTGTATTCCTACGAGCAGTACTTC. Translated: CASSLDPTTSLYSYEQYF. The chain links TRBV27 to TRBJ2-7; D uncertain. With 2 bases removed from V and 1 base from J, the gap between germline ends came to 21 bases. Germline V CDR1 and CDR2: MNHEY, SMNVEV (reference sequence). There are 18 residues in the CDR3.

The genes are TRBV7-3 and TRBJ1-3; maybe TRBD1 (6 bases). The V and J ends lost 5 bases and 8 bases respectively, with 22 bases between them. The CDR3 sequence is 16 residues long. Per the germline V gene, CDR1 is SGHTA and CDR2 is FQGTGA. The DNA of the CDR3 is TGTGCCAGCAGCGCCTTGGACAGACAAAAAGGATACACCATATATTTT. Translating it yields CASSALDRQKGYTIYF.

The chain recombines TRBV5-4 with TRBJ1-2; D remains unclear. Between the trimmed V and J ends, which lost 6 bases and 4 bases, there was a span of 22 bases. Per germline, CDR1 SGHNT and CDR2 YYREEE (reference sequence). The CDR3 sequence is 16 residues long. CDR3 nucleotide sequence: TGTGCCAGCACCCAGCTATTCGGCTCGGAGCGCTATGGCTACACCTTC. Protein: CASTQLFGSERYGYTF.

The J gene is TRBJ1-1, the V gene TRBV6-5, with a tentative D call TRBD1 (5 bases). CDR1 is MNHEY, CDR2 SVGAGI, per germline. Trimming took 6 bases from V and 3 from J, leaving 11 bases between them. The CDR3 length is 13 residues. This CDR3 is CASRSVRDTEAFF. In DNA, the CDR3 is TGTGCCAGCAGGTCAGTCAGGGACACTGAAGCTTTCTTT.

The genes are TRBV5-1 and TRBJ1-4, with 7 bases aligning to TRBD1. V was clipped by 4 bases and J by 7 bases; unmatched bases: 16. Germline loops: CDR1 SGHRS, CDR2 YFSETQ. The length of the CDR3 is 17 residues. In nucleotides, the CDR3 is TGCGCCAGCAGCCTTAATCGACAGGGCCTTAGCCGTGAAAAACTGTTTTTT. It translates to CASSLNRQGLSREKLFF.

The CDR3 DNA sequence: TGTGCCAGCGGGTCTAGCGGGAGGTTGTCAGATACGCAGTATTTT. Its translation is CASGSSGRLSDTQYF. The chain uses TRBV27 and TRBJ2-3, with TRBD2 identical over 11 bases. The V gene end was trimmed by 8 bases and the J gene end by 4 bases; junction bases not matched to a gene: 8. This CDR3 has 15 residues. CDR1 and CDR2 (germline): MNHEY, SMNVEV (reference sequence).

This rearrangement joins TRBV27 to TRBJ1-2, with D possibly being TRBD1 (5 bases). V dropped 5 bases and J dropped 2 bases, with 9 bases sitting between them. The CDR3 has 13 amino acids. The germline gives CDR1 MNHEY, CDR2 SMNVEV (reference sequence). The CDR3 DNA reads TGTGCCAGCAGTCCAGGGTTCAACTATGGCTACACCTTC. This codes for CASSPGFNYGYTF.

The rearrangement links TRBV5-1 to TRBJ2-7, with TRBD2 matching over 11 bases. Germline V gene lookup returns CDR1 SGHRS and CDR2 YFSETQ. CDR3 length: 15 amino acids. V lost 4 bases, J lost 5 bases, and 8 bases stayed unmatched. CDR3: CASSTLAGAPHEQYF. The CDR3 DNA sequence: TGCGCCAGCAGCACACTAGCGGGAGCCCCCCACGAGCAGTACTTC.

The gene calls are TRBV7-2 and TRBJ1-1; D possibly corresponds to TRBD1 (6 bases). This CDR3 comprises 16 residues. Germline V CDR1 and CDR2: SGHTA, FQGNSA. The germline V and J ends were trimmed by 2 bases and 6 bases, with 19 bases remaining between them. CDR3 DNA: TGTGCCAGCAGCTTAATTGAGACAGGAGGCTTTTCTGAAGCTTTCTTT. This gives the protein CASSLIETGGFSEAFF.

The rearrangement uses TRBV2 and TRBJ1-1; D gene uncertain. The length of the CDR3 is 16 residues. Trimming left V 4 bases short and J 3 bases short, with 18 bases between. Germline lookup yields CDR1 SNHLY and CDR2 FYNNEI. CDR3 region: CASSGGSTLLDTEAFF. Here the CDR3 DNA reads TGTGCCAGCAGTGGAGGATCTACTCTGTTGGACACTGAAGCTTTCTTT.

The V gene is TRBV6-6, the J gene TRBJ2-7, with D possibly matching TRBD1 (6 bases). Germline assignment: CDR1 MNHNY and CDR2 SVGAGI (reference sequence). V lost 6 bases, J lost 6 bases, and 21 bases lay in between. The length of the CDR3 is 15 residues. The CDR3 spells CASSPIIKGQPEQYF. CDR3 coding DNA: TGTGCCAGCAGCCCCATTATAAAAGGACAGCCCGAGCAGTACTTC.

The genes are TRBV25-1 and TRBJ2-2; weak D call: TRBD1 (5 bases). The V gene's germline CDR1 is MGHDK and CDR2 SYGVNS. V shed 3 bases and J shed 7 bases, with 21 bases lying between them. The CDR3 covers 17 residues. CDR3 sequence reads: CASSDPSGQGTVGELFF. The CDR3 region has the DNA TGTGCCAGCAGTGACCCCTCTGGGCAGGGAACTGTCGGGGAGCTGTTTTTT.